Listed below are T cell receptor beta chains from one sample, sequenced in a study of beta chain features in type 1 diabetes. The repertoire was sequenced with immunoSEQ multiplex PCR; TCRdb's copy has only in-frame clones and lacks some. Here the sample spans roughly 240,000 clones, around 68% being singletons. Sample: naive CD4+ T cells from blood. The source of these receptors is a man aged 25-45 years in good health. Each CDR3 is given with its conserved first and last residue. Fields, in order: V gene, J gene, clone size, CDR3 length, D gene, CDR3 DNA, CDR3 protein. The D gene is left open where the match is weak. Clone size is shown for a subset of rows, as once, few, many or a class of expanded clone.

TRBV9	TRBJ2-5	few	13	.	TGTGCCAGCAGCGTAGGGGCAGAAGAGACCCAGTACTTC	CASSVGAEETQYF
TRBV5-4	TRBJ2-1	.	15	.	TGTGCCAGCAGGAACCCTGGCGGGGCCTACAATGAGCAGTTCTTC	CASRNPGGAYNEQFF
TRBV18	TRBJ2-3	.	14	TRBD1	TGTGCCACAGCGGTCGGCAGGGGGACAGATACGCAGTATTTT	CATAVGRGTDTQYF
TRBV20-1	TRBJ2-1	few	11	.	TGCAGTGCTAGAGGTCACGAAGAGCAGTTCTTC	CSARGHEEQFF
TRBV29-1	TRBJ2-3	.	15	TRBD2	TGCAGCGTTGAAGATGGGCGGGAGAACACAGATACGCAGTATTTT	CSVEDGRENTDTQYF
TRBV4-3	TRBJ1-5	.	13	.	TGCGCCAGCAGCCAAGATCAGTATCAGCCCCAGCATTTT	CASSQDQYQPQHF
TRBV29-1	TRBJ2-7	.	12	.	TGCAGCGCTGTCAGACAGCCCTACGAGCAGTACTTC	CSAVRQPYEQYF
TRBV4-1	TRBJ2-1	.	14	.	TGCGCCAGCAGCCACTTCCAAGGTTCTGGGGAGCAGTTCTTC	CASSHFQGSGEQFF
TRBV9	TRBJ1-4	.	15	TRBD1	TGTGCCAGCAGCGTAGAAGGACAGGGGTTGCAAAAACTGTTTTTT	CASSVEGQGLQKLFF
TRBV11-2	TRBJ2-5	.	15	.	TGTGCCAGCAGCTTAGATCCGGGTCCGGCAGAGACCCAGTACTTC	CASSLDPGPAETQYF
TRBV19	TRBJ2-7	.	13	.	TGTGCCAGTAGTATAGACTTGGCAGGCGAGCAGTACTTC	CASSIDLAGEQYF
TRBV29-1	TRBJ2-1	.	12	.	TGCAGCGTTGAAGATCAAGGCAGAGGGCAGTTCTTC	CSVEDQGRGQFF
TRBV25-1	TRBJ2-1	.	13	.	TGTGCCAGCAGTGAACTAAAGCGGAATGAGCAGTTCTTC	CASSELKRNEQFF
TRBV18	TRBJ2-5	.	14	TRBD1	TGTGCCAGCTCACCACGGACAGGGCAAGAGACCCAGTACTTC	CASSPRTGQETQYF
TRBV4-1	TRBJ2-3	few	14	.	TGCGCCAGCAGCCAAGATCGGGGATTGGGCTTGCAGTATTTT	CASSQDRGLGLQYF
TRBV7-9	TRBJ2-5	.	13	TRBD1	TGTGCCAGCAGCAGGGGACAGGGCGAGACCCAGTACTTC	CASSRGQGETQYF
TRBV5-6	TRBJ2-5	.	14	.	TGTGCCAGCAGCTTGGGACTGACAGGAGAGACCCAGTACTTC	CASSLGLTGETQYF
TRBV7-9	TRBJ1-5	once	13	.	TGTGCCAGCAGCTTAACGGGCAATCAGCCCCAGCATTTT	CASSLTGNQPQHF
TRBV30	TRBJ1-1	.	13	.	TGTGCCTGGACGGGACAAATGAACACTGAAGCTTTCTTT	CAWTGQMNTEAFF
TRBV7-8	TRBJ2-5	.	15	.	TGTGCCAGCTCTGTTTGGGCGCCGTACCAAGAGACCCAGTACTTC	CASSVWAPYQETQYF
TRBV5-1	TRBJ2-7	.	11	.	TGCGCCAGCAGCCTGGACTACGAGCAGTACTTC	CASSLDYEQYF
TRBV11-2	TRBJ2-3	.	15	.	TGTGCCAGCAGCTCAGAGGGGACTAGCACAGATACGCAGTATTTT	CASSSEGTSTDTQYF
TRBV11-3	TRBJ2-1	.	15	.	TGTGCCAGCAGCCCAAACAGGGATTTCTACAATGAGCAGTTCTTC	CASSPNRDFYNEQFF
TRBV20-1	TRBJ2-1	.	11	.	TGCAGTGCTAGACTGCGGGGTGAGCAGTTCTTC	CSARLRGEQFF
TRBV9	TRBJ1-2	.	14	.	TGTGCCAGCAGCCCCCGGGACACGAACTATGGCTACACCTTC	CASSPRDTNYGYTF
TRBV4-2	TRBJ2-7	few	15	TRBD2	TGTGCCAGCAGCCAGTCCGGGACTAGCGGGTACGAGCAGTACTTC	CASSQSGTSGYEQYF
TRBV18	TRBJ2-1	few	17	TRBD1	TGTGCCAGCTCACCACCTTCCGGGACAGGGCTCTACAATGAGCAGTTCTTC	CASSPPSGTGLYNEQFF
TRBV30	TRBJ1-5	.	14	TRBD1	TGTGCCTGGAGTGTATCAGCAGGGGGTCAGCCCCAGCATTTT	CAWSVSAGGQPQHF
TRBV7-9	TRBJ2-1	.	15	TRBD2	TGTGCCAGCAGCAGCTATACTAGCGACTACAATGAGCAGTTCTTC	CASSSYTSDYNEQFF
TRBV30	TRBJ2-7	.	13	.	TGTGCCTGGAGTGTGGTCAGGGCCTACGAGCAGTACTTC	CAWSVVRAYEQYF
TRBV6-5	TRBJ2-7	.	15	TRBD1	TGTGCCGTCTCTACGAGAGGGACAGGCTCCTACGAGCAGTACTTC	CAVSTRGTGSYEQYF
TRBV30	TRBJ2-7	.	12	.	TGTGCCTTGGGGCATAGCTCCTACGAGCAGTACTTC	CALGHSSYEQYF
TRBV1	TRBJ2-3	.	12	.	TGCACCAGCAGTGGATGCACAGATACGCAGTATTTT	CTSSGCTDTQYF
TRBV4-2	TRBJ2-1	.	13	.	TGTGCCAGCAGCCCCCCGGTCTACAATGAGCAGTTCTTC	CASSPPVYNEQFF
TRBV30	TRBJ2-4	.	18	.	TGTGCCTGGAGTCGCCGGGCGGGTCAACCCGGGGCCAAAAACATTCAGTACTTC	CAWSRRAGQPGAKNIQYF
TRBV18	TRBJ1-5	.	14	.	TGTGCCAGCTCACCATACAGGGACGATCAGCCCCAGCATTTT	CASSPYRDDQPQHF
TRBV29-1	TRBJ2-2	.	13	TRBD1	TGCAGCGCCGGGGACAGGACCCCCGGGGAGCTGTTTTTT	CSAGDRTPGELFF
TRBV7-9	TRBJ1-6	.	15	TRBD1	TGTGCCAGCAGCTCTCGACAGGGTAGTGATTCACCCCTCCACTTT	CASSSRQGSDSPLHF
TRBV7-9	TRBJ2-4	once	16	TRBD1	TGTGCCAGCAGCTTAGCGGGACAGGGGGCGCGGAACATTCAGTACTTC	CASSLAGQGARNIQYF
TRBV9	TRBJ2-2	.	15	.	TGTGCCAGCAGCGTCCTAGATCAGAACACCGGGGAGCTGTTTTTT	CASSVLDQNTGELFF
TRBV28	TRBJ2-7	.	12	.	TGTGCCAGCGTGGGTTTAGGTTACGAGCAGTACTTC	CASVGLGYEQYF
TRBV14	TRBJ2-7	.	15	.	TGTGCCAGCAGCCGTCTATTTCAGGACAACTACGAGCAGTACTTC	CASSRLFQDNYEQYF
TRBV7-9	TRBJ2-2	few	14	.	TGTGCCAGCAGCCTCCCGCGGGACACCGGGGAGCTGTTTTTT	CASSLPRDTGELFF
TRBV29-1	TRBJ1-1	few	11	.	TGCAGCGTTGAGGGTTACACTGAAGCTTTCTTT	CSVEGYTEAFF
TRBV30	TRBJ2-7	once	12	.	TGTGCCTGGAGTGTATGGGGTCGCGAGCAGTACTTC	CAWSVWGREQYF
TRBV29-1	TRBJ2-5	.	13	.	TGCAGCGTTGGTCCCGGGGGGCAGGAGACCCAGTACTTC	CSVGPGGQETQYF
TRBV29-1	TRBJ2-1	.	13	TRBD2	TGCAGCGTTGGGACTAGCGGCTACAATGAGCAGTTCTTC	CSVGTSGYNEQFF
TRBV30	TRBJ2-2	.	11	TRBD1	TGTGCCTGCGGACAGGCCGGGGAGCTGTTTTTT	CACGQAGELFF
TRBV30	TRBJ2-7	.	14	.	TGTGCCTGGAGCCGCATGGGCTTAGTAGGTGAGCAGTACTTC	CAWSRMGLVGEQYF
TRBV29-1	TRBJ2-2	.	14	TRBD1	TGCAGCGGTTCGGACAGGGCGGTCGCCGGGGAGCTGTTTTTT	CSGSDRAVAGELFF
TRBV11-2	TRBJ2-7	few	14	.	TGTGCCAGCAGCTTTGGCTGGGTTATGAGAGAGCAGTACTTC	CASSFGWVMREQYF
TRBV2	TRBJ2-3	few	14	.	TGTGCCAGCAGCCGTCCGGGGGGCACAGATACGCAGTATTTT	CASSRPGGTDTQYF
TRBV29-1	TRBJ1-1	.	16	.	TGCAGCGTTGGACAGTTACTCTCCTTGTCGAACACTGAAGCTTTCTTT	CSVGQLLSLSNTEAFF
TRBV15	TRBJ2-1	.	17	TRBD2	TGTGCCACCAGCAGAGGTCAGGGACTAGCGGTTTACAATGAGCAGTTCTTC	CATSRGQGLAVYNEQFF
TRBV30	TRBJ1-2	.	14	.	TGTGCCTGGAGTGTATCGGGGGGCGTCTATGGCTACACCTTC	CAWSVSGGVYGYTF
TRBV5-6	TRBJ1-1	.	12	.	TGTGCCAGCAGCTCCGGTTCGAGTGAAGCTTTCTTT	CASSSGSSEAFF
TRBV18	TRBJ2-7	.	16	TRBD2	TGTGCCAGCTCCCCGGGACTAGCGGGGGTTTCCTACGAGCAGTACTTC	CASSPGLAGVSYEQYF